Sequencing of this T cell receptor beta chain was carried out in a study of OX40 agonist ivuxolimab in advanced cancers. Sequencing was performed with immunoSEQ multiplex PCR; in TCRdb, only in-frame clones are kept and a portion is missing. The sample lists some 38,000 clones; around nine tenths were seen once. Germline loops: CDR1 GTSNPN, CDR2 SVGIG (reference sequence). This CDR3 has 13 amino acids. The ends were cut back, 1 base at V and 6 bases at J, with 10 bases in the middle. Sample: CD4+ or CD8+ T cells sorted from blood, taken in a trial of the OX40 agonist ivuxolimab. This receptor was obtained from an adult with an advanced solid tumor such as melanoma, head and neck, liver or kidney cancer. V usage is TRBV30 and J usage is TRBJ1-5; possible D gene TRBD1, 5 bases. CDR3 in amino acids: CAWSGGGAQPQHF. The DNA of the CDR3 is TGTGCCTGGAGTGGGGGAGGGGCTCAGCCCCAGCATTTT.